Following are 23 T cell receptor beta chains from one sample sequenced in a study of OX40 agonist ivuxolimab in advanced cancers. Using immunoSEQ multiplex PCR, the repertoire was profiled, and TCRdb retains in-frame clones only, with some absent. Among about 92,000 clones listed, 90% to 95% were seen once. The sample in question was CD4+ or CD8+ T cells sorted from blood, obtained in a trial of the OX40 agonist ivuxolimab. These receptors were collected from an adult with an advanced solid tumor such as melanoma, head and neck, liver or kidney cancer.

The genes are TRBV28 and TRBJ1-5; D unclear. The CDR3 consists of 12 residues. Germline CDR1 and CDR2: MDHEN and SYDVKM. V lost 6 bases, J lost 5 bases, and 8 bases lay in between. The CDR3 here is CASSRTDQPQHF. CDR3 DNA: TGTGCCAGCAGCCGCACGGATCAGCCCCAGCATTTT.

This chain uses TRBV5-6 with TRBJ1-4; tentative D call: TRBD1 (5 bases). Looked up from germline, CDR1 is SGHDT and CDR2 is YYEEEE. The V and J ends lost 2 bases and 7 bases respectively, with 12 bases between them. There are 14 residues in the CDR3. The DNA for the CDR3 is TGTGCCAGCAGCTTAAGGGGCACAGGTGAAAAACTGTTTTTT. As protein: CASSLRGTGEKLFF. The whole variable domain, remainder taken from reference TRBV5-6 and TRBJ1-4, is DAGVTQSPTHLIKTRGQQVTLRCSPKSGHDTVSWYQQALGQGPQFIFQYYEEEERQRGNFPDRFSGHQFPNYSSELNVNALLLGDSALYLCASSLRGTGEKLFFGSGTQLSVL.

The chain uses TRBV27 and TRBJ1-2, with 8 positions matching TRBD1. CDR1 is MNHEY and CDR2 is SMNVEV in the germline V gene (reference sequence). After removal of 6 bases from V and 2 bases from J, the junction contained 8 bases not matched to a gene. The CDR3 has 15 residues. The CDR3 DNA sequence: TGTGCCAGCAGATCGACAGGGGCTCGGAACTATGGCTACACCTTC. It yields the protein CASRSTGARNYGYTF.

This chain connects TRBV28 to TRBJ2-5; TRBD1 or TRBD2 may be the D gene (6 bases each). Germline CDR1 MDHEN, CDR2 SYDVKM. V was shortened by 3 bases and J by 5 bases, with 13 bases between the two germline ends. The CDR3 loop spans 14 amino acids. The CDR3 nucleotides are TGTGCCAGCAGTTTTAACAGGGAGGCCGAGACCCAGTACTTC. This encodes CASSFNREAETQYF. Combining the CDR3 with reference TRBV28 and TRBJ2-5 gives the whole variable domain DVKVTQSSRYLVKRTGEKVFLECVQDMDHENMFWYRQDPGLGLRLIYFSYDVKMKEKGDIPEGYSVSREKKERFSLILESASTNQTSMYLCASSFNREAETQYFGPGTRLLVL.

The gene calls are TRBV5-8 and TRBJ2-3; D not resolved. Trimming left V 3 bases short and J 4 bases short, with 12 bases between. CDR3 length: 14 amino acids. Germline values: CDR1 SGHTS, CDR2 YDEGEE. CDR3 bases: TGTGCCAGCAGCTCTAGTATGGGGTCAGATACGCAGTATTTT. It yields the protein CASSSSMGSDTQYF.

This clone was seen a handful of times. V usage is TRBV4-1 and J usage is TRBJ2-1, with 12 nucleotides matching TRBD2. V gave up 0 bases and J gave up 1 base; unmatched junction bases: 7. CDR1 is MGHRA and CDR2 is YSYEKL in the germline V gene. CDR3 length: 19 residues. The CDR3 spells CASSQDGLAGGGSYNEQFF. The CDR3 nucleotides are TGCGCCAGCAGCCAAGATGGGCTAGCGGGAGGGGGATCCTACAATGAGCAGTTCTTC.

This clone has more than one count but fewer than ten. The V gene is TRBV19, the J gene TRBJ1-2; possibly TRBD1 for D (5 bases). Germline V gene data show CDR1 as LNHDA and CDR2 as SQIVND (reference sequence). The CDR3 extends over 13 amino acids. Trimming stripped 11 bases from V and 1 base from J, with 14 bases between. CDR3 loop: CAQISDSNYGYTF. The CDR3 DNA reads as TGTGCCCAAATTTCTGACAGTAACTATGGCTACACCTTC.

The V and J genes are TRBV7-9 and TRBJ2-1, with D tentatively TRBD1 or TRBD2 (5 bases each). The ends were cut back, 3 bases at V and 7 bases at J, with 10 bases in the middle. The CDR3 has 13 residues. CDR1 and CDR2 (germline): SEHNR, FQNEAQ (reference sequence). The CDR3 protein is CASSFGAGNEQFF. The CDR3 coding sequence is TGTGCCAGCAGCTTCGGGGCAGGGAATGAGCAGTTCTTC.

The V call is TRBV7-2, the J call TRBJ2-3; 8 positions agree with TRBD2. The junction had 8 bases not matched to a gene; V was cut back by 1 base and J by 5 bases. CDR1 and CDR2 (germline): SGHTA, FQGNSA. The CDR3 contains 16 residues. CDR3 loop: CASSLVVAGPGDTQYF. The CDR3 region has the DNA TGTGCCAGCAGCTTAGTAGTAGCGGGACCCGGAGATACGCAGTATTTT.

The V and J genes are TRBV15 and TRBJ1-1; the D is unclear. Trimming took off 0 bases at V and 5 bases at J, with 10 bases between the two ends. The CDR3 totals 14 residues. Germline CDR1 is LNHNV and CDR2 is YYDKDF (reference sequence). CDR3 sequence: CATSRERVSTEAFF. The CDR3 bases are TGTGCCACCAGCAGAGAAAGGGTTTCGACTGAAGCTTTCTTT.

V and J are TRBV4-3 and TRBJ2-3; no clear D. Germline V lookup: CDR1 LGHNA, CDR2 YSLEER. V was cut by 0 bases and J by 9 bases, with 13 bases left in between. The CDR3 length is 14 residues. The CDR3 sequence: CASSQDVALNTQYF. CDR3 bases: TGCGCCAGCAGCCAAGATGTCGCGTTGAACACGCAGTATTTT.

The CDR3 spells CASSSGSSYGYTF. Written as DNA, the CDR3 is TGTGCCAGCAGTTCAGGATCCTCCTATGGCTACACCTTC. The chain recombines TRBV6-6 with TRBJ1-2; D is unclear. V gave up 4 bases and J gave up 4 bases, with 10 bases separating them. CDR1 and CDR2 from the germline V gene are MNHNY and SVGAGI (reference sequence). The CDR3 consists of 13 residues.

This chain connects TRBV7-9 to TRBJ1-5; weak D call: TRBD1 (5 bases). V gave up 7 bases and J gave up 1 base, with 14 bases separating them. Germline CDR1 reads SEHNR; CDR2 reads FQNEAQ (reference sequence). CDR3 length equals 15 residues. CDR3 bases: TGTGCCAGCAACAAGGGGCCATACAGCAATCAGCCCCAGCATTTT. It yields the protein CASNKGPYSNQPQHF.

The J gene is TRBJ2-7, the V gene TRBV6-5, with 10 bases matching TRBD1. J gave up 6 bases and V 3 bases, and 8 bases lay outside the gene matches. From germline, CDR1 is MNHEY and CDR2 SVGAGI. The CDR3 extends over 15 amino acids. This CDR3 is CASSYRGDRGAEQYF. CDR3 sequence (DNA): TGTGCCAGCAGTTATAGAGGGGACAGGGGTGCCGAGCAGTACTTC.

This chain connects TRBV29-1 to TRBJ2-1, with a tentative D call TRBD1 (6 bases). Germline-derived CDR1 and CDR2 are SQVTM and ANQGSEA. The V end lost 7 bases, the J end lost 2 bases, and 18 bases lay between the germline ends. CDR3 length equals 15 residues. CDR3 in DNA: TGCAGCGGAAGATCCGGTACAGGGACCTACAATGAGCAGTTCTTC. Its translation: CSGRSGTGTYNEQFF.

The gene calls are TRBV9 and TRBJ2-1, with 7 positions matching TRBD2. Germline-derived CDR1 and CDR2 are SGDLS and YYNGEE. CDR3 length: 15 amino acids. After removal of 0 bases from V and 2 bases from J, the junction contained 2 bases not matched to a gene. The CDR3 DNA follows: TGTGCCAGCAGCGTAGCGGCGGGAGCCTACAATGAGCAGTTCTTC. Its protein is CASSVAAGAYNEQFF.

The V gene is TRBV18, the J gene TRBJ2-3; D is uncertain. Trimming pared 3 bases from V and 2 bases from J, leaving 6 bases between. CDR3 length: 13 residues. Germline V gives CDR1 KGHSH, CDR2 LQKENI. The CDR3 loop reads CASSPSNTDTQYF. CDR3 bases: TGTGCCAGCTCACCGAGTAACACAGATACGCAGTATTTT. Looking up the rest from reference TRBV18 and TRBJ2-3 gives the full variable domain: NAGVMQNPRHLVRRRGQEARLRCSPMKGHSHVYWYRQLPEEGLKFMVYLQKENIIDESGMPKERFSAEFPKEGPSILRIQQVVRGDSAAYFCASSPSNTDTQYFGPGTRLTVL.

The V and J genes are TRBV7-9 and TRBJ2-1; 9 bases are a match to TRBD2. The CDR3 has 16 amino acids. V lost 5 bases to trimming and J lost 4 bases; unmatched junction nucleotides: 9. CDR1 is SEHNR and CDR2 is FQNEAQ in the germline V gene (reference sequence). DNA for the CDR3: TGTGCCAGCAGCCTTGGTACTAGCGGGTTTTACAATGAGCAGTTCTTC. Translating it yields CASSLGTSGFYNEQFF.

The chain recombines TRBV5-1 with TRBJ2-3; maybe TRBD1 (6 bases). CDR1 is SGHRS and CDR2 is YFSETQ in the germline V gene. V was cut by 2 bases and J by 6 bases, with 22 bases left in between. CDR3 length: 17 amino acids. CDR3 bases: TGCGCCAGCAGCTTAGACAGGTTGGGCGGCCTTGAGGATACGCAGTATTTT. This gives the protein CASSLDRLGGLEDTQYF.

The V call is TRBV19, the J call TRBJ2-1, with D perhaps matching TRBD1 (5 bases). The V end lost 4 bases, the J end lost 3 bases, and 16 bases lay between the germline ends. This CDR3 region has 16 residues. Germline V CDR1 and CDR2: LNHDA, SQIVND (reference sequence). The CDR3: CASSRGLGPRYNEQFF. CDR3 coding DNA: TGTGCCAGTAGTAGGGGCCTCGGGCCCCGCTACAATGAGCAGTTCTTC.

The chain has TRBV18 and TRBJ2-3, with D perhaps TRBD2 (5 bases). This CDR3 spans 15 amino acids. V was trimmed by 1 base and J by 2 bases, leaving 10 bases between them. The germline gives CDR1 KGHSH, CDR2 LQKENI. CDR3 sequence: CASSPRGENTDTQYF. The CDR3 nucleotides are TGTGCCAGCTCACCACGGGGAGAGAACACAGATACGCAGTATTTT.

This chain uses TRBV6-9 with TRBJ2-7; TRBD1 is a possible D gene (6 bases). The ends were cut back, 0 bases at V and 0 bases at J, with 12 bases in the middle. The germline V gene has CDR1 MNHGY and CDR2 SVAAGI. CDR3 length: 16 amino acids. As DNA, the CDR3 is TGTGCCAGCAGTTATTCAACTTTGGGGGCCTCCTACGAGCAGTACTTC. Protein: CASSYSTLGASYEQYF.

The gene calls are TRBV2 and TRBJ2-7; 7 nucleotides line up with TRBD1. Trimming removed 7 bases from V and 0 bases from J; junction bases left unmatched: 6. CDR3 size: 14 residues. Germline CDR1 reads SNHLY; CDR2 reads FYNNEI. CDR3 in amino acids: CASTRTGYSYEQYF. The CDR3 DNA reads TGTGCCAGCACTAGGACAGGTTACTCCTACGAGCAGTACTTC.